A selection of T cell receptor beta chains follows, all from one sample in a study of blood T cell repertoires in COVID-19. Some clones are missing from TCRdb's copy, which holds only in-frame ones; the method was immunoSEQ multiplex PCR. This table holds 150,000 to 200,000 clones, roughly nine tenths found once. Input material: peripheral blood. Source of these receptors: a woman in her sixties with COVID-19, enrolled during active disease. Each CDR3 is given with its conserved first and last residue. The D gene is left open where the match is weak. The listing skips clone size in some rows; elsewhere it reads once, few, many or a size class.

v_gene: TRBV27
abundance: NA
d_gene: TRBD1
j_gene: TRBJ2-7
len: 12
CDR3nt: TGTGCCAGCAGTTTCGACAGGGGATTGCAGTACTTC
CDR3aa: CASSFDRGLQYF

v_gene: TRBV24-1
abundance: once
d_gene: NA
j_gene: TRBJ2-3
len: 15
CDR3nt: TGTGCCACCAGTGATTTGCCACGGGTGGCGGATACGCAGTATTTT
CDR3aa: CATSDLPRVADTQYF

v_gene: TRBV19
abundance: NA
d_gene: TRBD1
j_gene: TRBJ2-7
len: 17
CDR3nt: TGTGCCAGTAGTACCCACAGGGGTTGGACGGCCTCCTACGAGCAGTACTTC
CDR3aa: CASSTHRGWTASYEQYF

v_gene: TRBV30
abundance: once
d_gene: NA
j_gene: TRBJ1-1
len: 13
CDR3nt: TGTGCCTGGAGAAAGCTACTGAACACTGAAGCTTTCTTT
CDR3aa: CAWRKLLNTEAFF

v_gene: TRBV4-1
abundance: NA
d_gene: TRBD2
j_gene: TRBJ2-2
len: 15
CDR3nt: TGCGCCAGCAGCCAAGCCAGCGGGGGTACCGGGGAGCTGTTTTTT
CDR3aa: CASSQASGGTGELFF

v_gene: TRBV29-1
abundance: NA
d_gene: NA
j_gene: TRBJ1-3
len: 14
CDR3nt: TGCAGCGTTGTTGGTACTGACTCTGGAAACACCATATATTTT
CDR3aa: CSVVGTDSGNTIYF

v_gene: TRBV30
abundance: NA
d_gene: NA
j_gene: TRBJ2-5
len: 14
CDR3nt: TGTGCCTGGAGTACGGGGGGCGTACAAGAGACCCAGTACTTC
CDR3aa: CAWSTGGVQETQYF

v_gene: TRBV18
abundance: NA
d_gene: TRBD2
j_gene: TRBJ2-7
len: 16
CDR3nt: TGTGCCAGCTCACGACTAGCGGATAGGAGCTCCTACGAGCAGTACTTC
CDR3aa: CASSRLADRSSYEQYF

v_gene: TRBV19
abundance: once
d_gene: NA
j_gene: TRBJ2-7
len: 16
CDR3nt: TGTGCCAGTAGCACCGTCGGAGCGGGCAGCTCCTACGAGCAGTACTTC
CDR3aa: CASSTVGAGSSYEQYF

v_gene: TRBV5-6
abundance: NA
d_gene: NA
j_gene: TRBJ1-6
len: 15
CDR3nt: TGTGCCAGCAGCCGCCCGACTGACTATAATTCACCCCTCCACTTT
CDR3aa: CASSRPTDYNSPLHF

v_gene: TRBV9
abundance: NA
d_gene: TRBD1
j_gene: TRBJ1-3
len: 14
CDR3nt: TGTGCCAGCAGCATCGACAGGGGAGGAAACACCATATATTTT
CDR3aa: CASSIDRGGNTIYF

v_gene: TRBV7-9
abundance: NA
d_gene: NA
j_gene: TRBJ1-1
len: 12
CDR3nt: TGTGCCAGCGGCCCCGGGGAACTTGAAGCTTTCTTT
CDR3aa: CASGPGELEAFF

v_gene: TRBV2
abundance: NA
d_gene: TRBD2
j_gene: TRBJ2-2
len: 16
CDR3nt: TGTGCCAGCAGGGGGACTAGCGGGAGGAACACCGGGGAGCTGTTTTTT
CDR3aa: CASRGTSGRNTGELFF

v_gene: TRBV24-1
abundance: once
d_gene: NA
j_gene: TRBJ1-5
len: 16
CDR3nt: TGTGCCACCAGTGACAGGGGCGCGGCCAGCAATCAGCCCCAGCATTTT
CDR3aa: CATSDRGAASNQPQHF

v_gene: TRBV27
abundance: NA
d_gene: NA
j_gene: TRBJ1-3
len: 16
CDR3nt: TGTGCCAGCAGTTTAAATAACGCACAGTCTGGAAACACCATATATTTT
CDR3aa: CASSLNNAQSGNTIYF

v_gene: TRBV6-5
abundance: NA
d_gene: NA
j_gene: TRBJ2-6
len: 15
CDR3nt: TGTGCCAGCAGTTTATCAGGGTCTGGGGCCAACGTCCTGACTTTC
CDR3aa: CASSLSGSGANVLTF

v_gene: TRBV19
abundance: NA
d_gene: TRBD1
j_gene: TRBJ1-3
len: 17
CDR3nt: TGTGCCAGTAGTATGAGACAGGGAAAAAAAGCTGGAAACACCATATATTTT
CDR3aa: CASSMRQGKKAGNTIYF

v_gene: TRBV4-2
abundance: once
d_gene: TRBD2
j_gene: TRBJ2-7
len: 15
CDR3nt: TGTGCCAGCAGCCAAATAGCGGGAGGGGTCTACGAGCAGTACTTC
CDR3aa: CASSQIAGGVYEQYF

v_gene: TRBV29-1
abundance: NA
d_gene: TRBD2
j_gene: TRBJ2-5
len: 13
CDR3nt: TGCAGCGTTCTAGGACTAGCGGGAGAGACCCAGTACTTC
CDR3aa: CSVLGLAGETQYF

v_gene: TRBV5-1
abundance: NA
d_gene: NA
j_gene: TRBJ2-7
len: 14
CDR3nt: TGCGCCAGCAGCCGCGGGTTTAGCTCCTACGAGCAGTACTTC
CDR3aa: CASSRGFSSYEQYF

v_gene: TRBV6-2/TRBV6-3
abundance: NA
d_gene: TRBD1
j_gene: TRBJ2-7
len: 15
CDR3nt: TGTGCCAGCAGTTACGCCGGGACAGCCCTCTACGAGCAGTACTTC
CDR3aa: CASSYAGTALYEQYF

v_gene: TRBV11-2
abundance: NA
d_gene: TRBD1
j_gene: TRBJ1-4
len: 15
CDR3nt: TGTGCCAGCAGCCCTGGACAGGTGCTGAATGAAAAACTGTTTTTT
CDR3aa: CASSPGQVLNEKLFF

v_gene: TRBV4-3
abundance: NA
d_gene: NA
j_gene: TRBJ2-7
len: 14
CDR3nt: TGCGCCAGCAGCCGGACGGGACTCGACTACGAGCAGTACTTC
CDR3aa: CASSRTGLDYEQYF

v_gene: TRBV27
abundance: NA
d_gene: NA
j_gene: TRBJ2-7
len: 14
CDR3nt: TGTGCCAGCAGTTTATACGGGGGTTCCTACGAGCAGTACTTC
CDR3aa: CASSLYGGSYEQYF

v_gene: TRBV5-1
abundance: NA
d_gene: NA
j_gene: TRBJ1-3
len: 14
CDR3nt: TGCGCCAGCAGCCCAGGGAAAGGAGGAAACACCATATATTTT
CDR3aa: CASSPGKGGNTIYF

v_gene: TRBV2
abundance: NA
d_gene: NA
j_gene: TRBJ1-4
len: 14
CDR3nt: TGTGCCAGCGGGGCGAACAGTCCTAATGAAAAACTGTTTTTT
CDR3aa: CASGANSPNEKLFF

v_gene: TRBV7-3
abundance: NA
d_gene: NA
j_gene: TRBJ1-2
len: 13
CDR3nt: TGTGCCAGCAGCTTAGGGCCAGCCTATGGCTACACCTTC
CDR3aa: CASSLGPAYGYTF

v_gene: TRBV6-5
abundance: NA
d_gene: NA
j_gene: TRBJ1-1
len: 14
CDR3nt: TGTGCCAGCTATGGCGACTGGGAGAGGACTGAAGCTTTCTTT
CDR3aa: CASYGDWERTEAFF

v_gene: TRBV19
abundance: NA
d_gene: NA
j_gene: TRBJ2-7
len: 14
CDR3nt: TGTGCCTCAGCCGACCAGGGTACCTTATACGAGCAGTACTTC
CDR3aa: CASADQGTLYEQYF

v_gene: TRBV27
abundance: NA
d_gene: NA
j_gene: TRBJ2-7
len: 14
CDR3nt: TGTGCCAGCAGTCCCACGACAGGCTCCTACGAGCAGTACTTC
CDR3aa: CASSPTTGSYEQYF

v_gene: TRBV5-1
abundance: NA
d_gene: NA
j_gene: TRBJ2-5
len: 16
CDR3nt: TGCGCCAGCAGCCCAGCCCAGGGGACCAGGCAAGAGACCCAGTACTTC
CDR3aa: CASSPAQGTRQETQYF

v_gene: TRBV3-1/TRBV3-2
abundance: NA
d_gene: NA
j_gene: TRBJ2-4
len: 15
CDR3nt: TGTGCCAGCAGTCAGGCCGGGGTAGCCAAAAACATTCAGTACTTC
CDR3aa: CASSQAGVAKNIQYF

v_gene: TRBV7-2
abundance: NA
d_gene: TRBD2
j_gene: TRBJ2-3
len: 18
CDR3nt: TGTGCCAGCAGCTTTAGGACGGTTACTAGCGGGAGCACAGATACGCAGTATTTT
CDR3aa: CASSFRTVTSGSTDTQYF

v_gene: TRBV30
abundance: NA
d_gene: NA
j_gene: TRBJ2-7
len: 13
CDR3nt: TGTGCCTGGAGTGTAGGACACTACTACGAGCAGTACTTC
CDR3aa: CAWSVGHYYEQYF

v_gene: TRBV29-1
abundance: NA
d_gene: NA
j_gene: TRBJ2-7
len: 14
CDR3nt: TGCAGCGTTGAAGAATCCAGAGGCTCCTACGAGCAGTACTTC
CDR3aa: CSVEESRGSYEQYF

v_gene: TRBV4-3
abundance: NA
d_gene: NA
j_gene: TRBJ2-5
len: 14
CDR3nt: TGCGCCAGCAGCCAAGATTTCCGGGGAGAGACCCAGTACTTC
CDR3aa: CASSQDFRGETQYF

v_gene: TRBV27
abundance: NA
d_gene: TRBD1
j_gene: TRBJ1-5
len: 14
CDR3nt: TGTGCCAGCAGTCCCGGACAGGGGGCCCAGCCCCAGCATTTT
CDR3aa: CASSPGQGAQPQHF